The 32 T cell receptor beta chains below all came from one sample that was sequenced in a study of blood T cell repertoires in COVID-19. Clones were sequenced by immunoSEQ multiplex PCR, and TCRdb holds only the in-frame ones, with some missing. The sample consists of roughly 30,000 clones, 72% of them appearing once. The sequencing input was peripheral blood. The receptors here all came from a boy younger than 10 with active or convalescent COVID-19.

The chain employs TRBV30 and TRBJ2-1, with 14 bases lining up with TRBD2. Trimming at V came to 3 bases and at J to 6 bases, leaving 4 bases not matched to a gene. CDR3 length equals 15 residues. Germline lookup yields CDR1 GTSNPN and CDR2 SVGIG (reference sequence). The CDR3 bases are TGTGCCTGGAGAGAGGGACTAGCGGGAGTCAATGAGCAGTTCTTC. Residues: CAWREGLAGVNEQFF.

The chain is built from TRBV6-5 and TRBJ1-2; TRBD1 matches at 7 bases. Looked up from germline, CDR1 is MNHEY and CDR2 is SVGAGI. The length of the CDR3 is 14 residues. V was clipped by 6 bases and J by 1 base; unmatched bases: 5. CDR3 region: CASSRQGFNYGYTF. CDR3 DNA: TGTGCCAGCAGCCGACAGGGCTTTAACTATGGCTACACCTTC.

Here the CDR3 DNA reads TGTGCCAGCAGCTCCCCGGGAGCTGGAGGAAACACCATATATTTT. It specifies CASSSPGAGGNTIYF. The chain couples TRBV6-6 to TRBJ1-3; D remains ambiguous. The V gene's germline CDR1 is MNHNY and CDR2 SVGAGI (reference sequence). V lost 6 bases and J lost 4, with 16 bases in between. The CDR3 has 15 amino acids.

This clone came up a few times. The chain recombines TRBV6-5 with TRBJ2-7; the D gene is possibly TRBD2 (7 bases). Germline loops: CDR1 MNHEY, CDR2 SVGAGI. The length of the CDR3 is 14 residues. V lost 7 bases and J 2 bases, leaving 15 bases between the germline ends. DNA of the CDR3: TGTGCCAGCACCCGGGGGGCCAGTCCCTACGAGCAGTACGTC. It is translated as CASTRGASPYEQYV.

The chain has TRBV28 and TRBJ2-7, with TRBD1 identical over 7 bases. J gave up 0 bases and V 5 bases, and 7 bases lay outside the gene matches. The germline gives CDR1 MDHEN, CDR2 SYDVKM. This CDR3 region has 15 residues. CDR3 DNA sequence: TGTGCCAGCAGTCTTAGACAGGGCGGCTCCTACGAGCAGTACTTC. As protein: CASSLRQGGSYEQYF.

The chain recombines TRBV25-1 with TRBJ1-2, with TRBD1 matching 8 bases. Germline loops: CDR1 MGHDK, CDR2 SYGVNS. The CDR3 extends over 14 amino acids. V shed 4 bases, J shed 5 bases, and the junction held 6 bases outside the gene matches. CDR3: CASSVTGVRYGYTF. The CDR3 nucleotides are TGTGCCAGCAGTGTGACAGGGGTGCGTTATGGCTACACCTTC.

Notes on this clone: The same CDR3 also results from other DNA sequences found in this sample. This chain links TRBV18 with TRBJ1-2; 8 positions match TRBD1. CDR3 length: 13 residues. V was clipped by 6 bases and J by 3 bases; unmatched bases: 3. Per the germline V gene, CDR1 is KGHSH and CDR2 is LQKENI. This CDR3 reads CASSPGQDYGYTF. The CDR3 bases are TGTGCCAGCTCCCCGGGACAGGACTATGGCTACACCTTC.

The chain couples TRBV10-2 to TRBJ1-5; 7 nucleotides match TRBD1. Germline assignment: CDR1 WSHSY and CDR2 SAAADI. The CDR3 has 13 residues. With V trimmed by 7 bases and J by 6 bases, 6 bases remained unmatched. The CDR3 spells CASTGQVVQPQHF. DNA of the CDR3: TGCGCCAGCACAGGACAGGTGGTTCAGCCCCAGCATTTT.

Here the CDR3 DNA reads TGTGCCAGCAGTCCTAGGAATGAGCAGTTCTTC. This gives the protein CASSPRNEQFF. This chain uses TRBV2 with TRBJ2-1; D unclear. V dropped 5 bases and J dropped 7 bases, with 6 bases sitting between them. Germline V lookup: CDR1 SNHLY, CDR2 FYNNEI. The CDR3 length is 11 residues.

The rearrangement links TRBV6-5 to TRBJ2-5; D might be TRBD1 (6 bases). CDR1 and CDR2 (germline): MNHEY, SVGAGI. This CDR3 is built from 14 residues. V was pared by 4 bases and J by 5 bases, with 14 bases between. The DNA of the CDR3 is TGTGCCAGCAGTTCACTAACAGGGTGGGAGACCCAGTACTTC. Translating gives CASSSLTGWETQYF.

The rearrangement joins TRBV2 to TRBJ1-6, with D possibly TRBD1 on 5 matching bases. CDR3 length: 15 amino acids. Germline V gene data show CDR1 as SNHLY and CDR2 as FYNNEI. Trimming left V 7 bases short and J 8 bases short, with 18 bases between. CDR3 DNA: TGTGCCAGCACTCCCCCGGGGGTGGTGGATTCACCCCTCCACTTT. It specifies CASTPPGVVDSPLHF.

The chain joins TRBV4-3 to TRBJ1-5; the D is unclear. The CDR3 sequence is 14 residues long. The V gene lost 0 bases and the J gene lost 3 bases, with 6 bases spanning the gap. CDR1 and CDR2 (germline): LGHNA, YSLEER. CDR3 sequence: CASSQDRLNQPQHF. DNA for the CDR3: TGCGCCAGCAGCCAAGACCGTCTCAATCAGCCCCAGCATTTT.

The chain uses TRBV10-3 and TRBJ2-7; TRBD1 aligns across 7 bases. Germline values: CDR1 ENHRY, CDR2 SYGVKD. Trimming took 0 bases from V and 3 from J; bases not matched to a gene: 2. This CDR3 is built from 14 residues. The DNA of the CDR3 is TGTGCCATCAGTGAGTCGTGGGACAGCTACGAGCAGTACGTC. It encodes CAISESWDSYEQYV.

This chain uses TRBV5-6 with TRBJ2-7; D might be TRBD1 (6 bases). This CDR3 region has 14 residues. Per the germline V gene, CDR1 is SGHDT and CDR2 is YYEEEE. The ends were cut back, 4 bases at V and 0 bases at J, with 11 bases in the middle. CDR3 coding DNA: TGTGCCAGCAGCGTTAGAGGGGGCTCCTACGAGCAGTACTTC. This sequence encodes CASSVRGGSYEQYF.

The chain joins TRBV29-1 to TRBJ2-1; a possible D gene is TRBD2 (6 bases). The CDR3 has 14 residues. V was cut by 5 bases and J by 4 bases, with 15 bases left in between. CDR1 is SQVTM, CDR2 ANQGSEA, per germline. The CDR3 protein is CSVRSRGKYNEQFF. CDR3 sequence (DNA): TGCAGCGTTCGATCGCGGGGCAAATACAATGAGCAGTTCTTC.

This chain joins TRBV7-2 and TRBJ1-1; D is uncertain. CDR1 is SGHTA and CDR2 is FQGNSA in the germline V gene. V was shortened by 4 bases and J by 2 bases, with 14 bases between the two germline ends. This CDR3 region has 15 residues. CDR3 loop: CASSSERARNTEAFF. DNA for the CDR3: TGTGCCAGCAGCTCCGAGAGGGCTCGCAACACTGAAGCTTTCTTT.

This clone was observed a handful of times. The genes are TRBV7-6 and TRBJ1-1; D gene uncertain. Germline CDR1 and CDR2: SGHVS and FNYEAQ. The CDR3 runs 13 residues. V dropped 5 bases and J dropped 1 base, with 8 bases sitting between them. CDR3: CASSLSGNTEAFF. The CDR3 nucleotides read TGTGCCAGCAGCCTCTCGGGGAACACTGAAGCTTTCTTT. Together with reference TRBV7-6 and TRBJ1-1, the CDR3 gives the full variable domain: GAGVSQSPRYKVTKRGQDVALRCDPISGHVSLYWYRQALGQGPEFLTYFNYEAQQDKSGLPNDRFSAERPEGSISTLTIQRTEQRDSAMYRCASSLSGNTEAFFGQGTRLTVV.

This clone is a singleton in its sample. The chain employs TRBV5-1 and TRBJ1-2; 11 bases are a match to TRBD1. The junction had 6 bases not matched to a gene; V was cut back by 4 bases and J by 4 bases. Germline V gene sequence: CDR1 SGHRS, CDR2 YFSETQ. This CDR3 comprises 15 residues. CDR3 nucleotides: TGCGCCAGCAGCGACCCGGGACAGGGGGTCTATGGCTACACCTTC. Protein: CASSDPGQGVYGYTF. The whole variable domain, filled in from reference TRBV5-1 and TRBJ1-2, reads KAGVTQTPRYLIKTRGQQVTLSCSPISGHRSVSWYQQTPGQGLQFLFEYFSETQRNKGNFPGRFSGRQFSNSRSEMNVSTLELGDSALYLCASSDPGQGVYGYTFGSGTRLTVV.

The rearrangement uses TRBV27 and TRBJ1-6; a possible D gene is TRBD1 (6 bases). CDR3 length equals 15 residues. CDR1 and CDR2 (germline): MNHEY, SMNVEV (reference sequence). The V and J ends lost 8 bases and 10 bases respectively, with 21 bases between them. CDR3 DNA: TGTGCCAGCGGAAGGGGGTTCCCCAATTGGTCACCCCTCCACTTT. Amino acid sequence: CASGRGFPNWSPLHF.

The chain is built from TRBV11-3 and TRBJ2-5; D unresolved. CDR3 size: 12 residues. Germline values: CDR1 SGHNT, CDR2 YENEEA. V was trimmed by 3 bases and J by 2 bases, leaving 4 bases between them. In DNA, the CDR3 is TGTGCCAGCAGCTTCCCTCAAGAGACCCAGTACTTC. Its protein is CASSFPQETQYF.

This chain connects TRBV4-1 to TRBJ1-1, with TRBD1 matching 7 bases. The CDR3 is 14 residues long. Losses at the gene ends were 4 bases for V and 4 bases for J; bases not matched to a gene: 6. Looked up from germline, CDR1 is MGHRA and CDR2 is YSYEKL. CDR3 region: CASSRVRGITEAFF. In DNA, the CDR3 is TGCGCCAGCAGCCGGGTCAGGGGGATCACTGAAGCTTTCTTT.

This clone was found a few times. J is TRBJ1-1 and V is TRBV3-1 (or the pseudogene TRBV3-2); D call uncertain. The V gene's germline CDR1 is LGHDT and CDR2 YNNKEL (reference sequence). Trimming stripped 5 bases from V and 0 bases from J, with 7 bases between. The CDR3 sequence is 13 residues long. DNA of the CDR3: TGTGCCAGCAGCAGCACAGTGAACACTGAAGCTTTCTTT. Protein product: CASSSTVNTEAFF.

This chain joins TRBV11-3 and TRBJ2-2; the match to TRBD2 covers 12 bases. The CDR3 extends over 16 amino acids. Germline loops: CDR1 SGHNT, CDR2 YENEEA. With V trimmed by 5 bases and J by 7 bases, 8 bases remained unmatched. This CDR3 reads CASSRDSSGGVGELFF. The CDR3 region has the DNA TGTGCCAGCAGCCGCGACTCTAGCGGGGGGGTCGGGGAGCTGTTTTTT.

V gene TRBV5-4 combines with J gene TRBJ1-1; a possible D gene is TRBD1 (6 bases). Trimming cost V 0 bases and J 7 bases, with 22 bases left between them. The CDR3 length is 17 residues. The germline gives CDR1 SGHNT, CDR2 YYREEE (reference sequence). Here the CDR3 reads CASSLATGTTGLGEAFF. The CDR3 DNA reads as TGTGCCAGCAGCTTGGCTACCGGGACAACCGGGCTGGGTGAAGCTTTCTTT.

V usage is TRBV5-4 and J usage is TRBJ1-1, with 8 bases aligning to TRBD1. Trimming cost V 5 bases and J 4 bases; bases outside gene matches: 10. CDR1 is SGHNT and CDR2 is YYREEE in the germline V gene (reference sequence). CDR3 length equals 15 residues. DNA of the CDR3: TGTGCCAGCAGTAGGACAGGGTTGGCGGGCACTGAAGCTTTCTTT. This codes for CASSRTGLAGTEAFF.

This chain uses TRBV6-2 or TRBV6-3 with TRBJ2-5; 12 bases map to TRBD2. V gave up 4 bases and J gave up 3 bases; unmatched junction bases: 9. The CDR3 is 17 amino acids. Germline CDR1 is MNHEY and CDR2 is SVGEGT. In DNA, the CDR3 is TGTGCCAGCAGTTTCCCTCGACTAGCGGGGGAGAAAGAGACCCAGTACTTC. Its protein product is CASSFPRLAGEKETQYF.

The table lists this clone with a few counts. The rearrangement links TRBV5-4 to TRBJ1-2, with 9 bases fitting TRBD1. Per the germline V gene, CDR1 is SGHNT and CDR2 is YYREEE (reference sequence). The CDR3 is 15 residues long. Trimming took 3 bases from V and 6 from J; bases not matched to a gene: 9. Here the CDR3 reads CASSSNTGGVNGYTF. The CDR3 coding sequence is TGTGCCAGCAGCTCAAACACAGGGGGCGTTAATGGCTACACCTTC.

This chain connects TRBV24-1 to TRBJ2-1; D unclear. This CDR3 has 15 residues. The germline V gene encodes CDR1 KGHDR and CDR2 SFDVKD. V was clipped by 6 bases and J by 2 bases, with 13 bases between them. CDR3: CATSQAPGTYNEQFF. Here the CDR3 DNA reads TGTGCCACCAGTCAGGCCCCAGGAACCTACAATGAGCAGTTCTTC.

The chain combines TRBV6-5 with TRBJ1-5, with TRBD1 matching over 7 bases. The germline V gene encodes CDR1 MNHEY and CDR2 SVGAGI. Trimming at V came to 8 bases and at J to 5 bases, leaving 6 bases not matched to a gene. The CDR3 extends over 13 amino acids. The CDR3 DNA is TGTGCCAGCCTGACCGGGACAGATCAGCCCCAGCATTTT. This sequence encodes CASLTGTDQPQHF.

CDR3 region: CSVIRGQGYTF. The CDR3, as DNA: TGCAGCGTTATCAGGGGGCAAGGCTACACCTTC. This rearrangement joins TRBV29-1 to TRBJ1-2; 8 bases agree with TRBD1. The CDR3 extends over 11 amino acids. With V trimmed by 5 bases and J by 8 bases, 4 bases remained unmatched. CDR1 is SQVTM and CDR2 is ANQGSEA in the germline V gene. Full variable domain (outside the CDR3, taken from reference TRBV29-1 and TRBJ1-2): SAVISQKPSRDICQRGTSLTIQCQVDSQVTMMFWYRQQPGQSLTLIATANQGSEATYESGFVIDKFPISRPNLTFSTLTVSNMSPEDSSIYLCSVIRGQGYTFGSGTRLTVV.

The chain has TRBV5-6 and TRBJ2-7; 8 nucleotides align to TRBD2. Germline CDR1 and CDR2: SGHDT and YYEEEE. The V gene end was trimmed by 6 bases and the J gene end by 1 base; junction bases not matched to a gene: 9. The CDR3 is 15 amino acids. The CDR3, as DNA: TGTGCCAGCACCTCCCGGGGGGGACCGTCCTACGAGCAGTACGTC. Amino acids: CASTSRGGPSYEQYV.

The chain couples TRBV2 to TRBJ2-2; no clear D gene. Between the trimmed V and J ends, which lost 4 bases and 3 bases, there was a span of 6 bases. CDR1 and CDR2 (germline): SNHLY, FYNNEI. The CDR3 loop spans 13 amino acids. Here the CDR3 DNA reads TGTGCCAGCAGTGGAACTCACACCGGGGAGCTGTTTTTT. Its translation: CASSGTHTGELFF.